The present entry profiles one TCR beta chain with its context. What it binds is not known. This sample stems from a study of T cells in Graves' hyperthyroidism and ophthalmopathy. Template material for amplifying TCR beta CDR3 regions consisted of RNA transcripts. HTBI primers were used for first-round RT-PCR of the TCR CDR3. TCRdb reprocessed the multiplex PCR reads with MiXCR, giving one entry per CDR3 protein. This sample has over 150,000 distinct CDR3 sequences, with about 15% found just once. The CDR3 extends over 15 amino acids. Germline assignment: CDR1 SGDLS and CDR2 YYNGEE. V lost 4 bases to trimming and J lost 5 bases, with 17 bases between them. Overall study results and limits: Classification by a 13 V-J model distinguished ophthalmopathy from stable hyperthyroidism.

Patients aged 18 to 65 had newly diagnosed hyperthyroidism that had lasted under 2 months. Around 9.8 ml fresh peripheral blood yielded the PBMCs. The genes are TRBV9 and TRBJ2-3; D may be TRBD2 (5 bases). The sequenced sample consisted of blood. The source of this sequence is a woman aged 50 to 60 with Graves' hyperthyroidism. The CDR3 nucleotides are TGTGCCAGCAGCCCGAGGGTTGGAGTCGGAGATACGCAGTATTTT. Translating gives CASSPRVGVGDTQYF.